A selection of T cell receptor beta chains follows, all from one sample in a study of neurological immune-mediated disorders. TCRdb re-analysed the 5' RACE reads in MiXCR, keeping a single row per CDR3 protein. The sample lists tens of thousands of distinct CDR3 sequences; around 2.5% were seen once. Sequenced sample: PBMCs. Source of these receptors: a woman aged 45-65 years with multiple sclerosis. The CDR3 runs from the conserved cysteine through the conserved F or W. The order of the fields is clone size, J gene, V gene, D gene, CDR3 protein, CDR3 DNA. The D gene is left open where the match is weak. The size of a clone is reported for some rows only, either as once, few or many, or as a class for expanded clones.

clone_size: many; j_call: TRBJ1-4; v_call: TRBV5-8; d_call: .; cdr3_aa: CASSFEGRFDGEKLFF; cdr3_nt: TGTGCCAGCAGCTTCGAGGGAAGGTTTGACGGAGAAAAACTGTTTTTT
clone_size: many; j_call: TRBJ2-1; v_call: TRBV12-3/TRBV12-4; d_call: .; cdr3_aa: CASSLKEQFF; cdr3_nt: TGTGCCAGCAGTTTGAAGGAGCAGTTCTTC
clone_size: many; j_call: TRBJ2-7; v_call: TRBV4-3; d_call: .; cdr3_aa: CASSQDLWDEQYF; cdr3_nt: TGCGCCAGCAGCCAAGATCTTTGGGACGAGCAGTACTTC
clone_size: many; j_call: TRBJ1-1; v_call: TRBV5-1; d_call: .; cdr3_aa: CASSAGGLNTEAFF; cdr3_nt: TGCGCCAGCAGCGCGGGGGGTCTGAACACTGAAGCTTTCTTT
clone_size: many; j_call: TRBJ2-4; v_call: TRBV11-2; d_call: .; cdr3_aa: CASSPRKGQPNKNIQYF; cdr3_nt: TGTGCCAGCAGCCCCCGCAAGGGGCAGCCAAACAAAAACATTCAGTACTTC
clone_size: many; j_call: TRBJ2-5; v_call: TRBV12-3/TRBV12-4; d_call: .; cdr3_aa: CASSFNLVGTQYF; cdr3_nt: TGTGCCAGCAGTTTCAACCTAGTAGGGACCCAGTACTTC
clone_size: many; j_call: TRBJ1-4; v_call: TRBV4-3; d_call: TRBD1; cdr3_aa: CASSQIGQGRNEKLFF; cdr3_nt: TGCGCCAGCAGCCAGATTGGACAGGGGCGTAATGAAAAACTGTTTTTT
clone_size: .; j_call: TRBJ2-7; v_call: TRBV20-1; d_call: TRBD1; cdr3_aa: CSAWDSYEQYF; cdr3_nt: TGCAGTGCTTGGGACAGCTACGAGCAGTACTTC
clone_size: many; j_call: TRBJ1-2; v_call: TRBV12-3/TRBV12-4; d_call: .; cdr3_aa: CASSTTNGDRTF; cdr3_nt: TGTGCCAGCAGCACCACGAATGGGGATCGCACCTTC
clone_size: .; j_call: TRBJ1-1; v_call: TRBV14; d_call: .; cdr3_aa: CASSPRRDRNTEAFF; cdr3_nt: TGTGCCAGCAGCCCGAGGCGGGACCGGAACACTGAAGCTTTCTTT
clone_size: many; j_call: TRBJ2-1; v_call: TRBV7-9; d_call: .; cdr3_aa: CASSLESAREFF; cdr3_nt: TGTGCCAGCAGCTTAGAATCGGCAAGGGAGTTCTTC
clone_size: few; j_call: TRBJ2-7; v_call: TRBV5-5; d_call: .; cdr3_aa: CASSRQGGSYEQYF; cdr3_nt: TGTGCCAGCAGCCGACAGGGAGGGTCCTACGAGCAGTACTTC
clone_size: many; j_call: TRBJ1-2; v_call: TRBV6-2/TRBV6-3; d_call: .; cdr3_aa: CASSPILYGYTF; cdr3_nt: TGTGCCAGCAGCCCGATCCTCTATGGCTACACCTTC
clone_size: few; j_call: TRBJ2-7; v_call: TRBV6-5; d_call: .; cdr3_aa: CASSYSYAASEQYF; cdr3_nt: TGTGCCAGCAGTTACTCGTACGCCGCGTCAGAGCAGTACTTC
clone_size: many; j_call: TRBJ2-1; v_call: TRBV5-1; d_call: TRBD1; cdr3_aa: CASSLLSDRGNEQFF; cdr3_nt: TGCGCCAGCAGCTTGTTATCGGACAGGGGGAATGAGCAGTTCTTC
clone_size: many; j_call: TRBJ2-2; v_call: TRBV7-6; d_call: .; cdr3_aa: CASSLWGSAGELFF; cdr3_nt: TGTGCCAGCAGCTTATGGGGGTCTGCCGGGGAGCTGTTTTTT
clone_size: many; j_call: TRBJ1-5; v_call: TRBV24-1; d_call: .; cdr3_aa: CAILQGYQPQNF; cdr3_nt: TGTGCCATCCTACAGGGTTATCAGCCCCAGAATTTT
clone_size: many; j_call: TRBJ2-7; v_call: TRBV14; d_call: .; cdr3_aa: CASSQVWALEQYF; cdr3_nt: TGTGCCAGCAGCCAGGTCTGGGCCCTCGAGCAGTACTTC
clone_size: many; j_call: TRBJ2-1; v_call: TRBV20-1; d_call: TRBD1; cdr3_aa: CSATQGASYNEQFF; cdr3_nt: TGCAGTGCCACGCAGGGGGCTTCCTACAATGAGCAGTTCTTC
clone_size: many; j_call: TRBJ2-7; v_call: TRBV10-2; d_call: .; cdr3_aa: CASSDYSYEQYF; cdr3_nt: TGCGCCAGCAGTGATTACAGCTACGAGCAGTACTTC
clone_size: many; j_call: TRBJ2-3; v_call: TRBV6-1; d_call: .; cdr3_aa: CASSEPGTMTDTQYF; cdr3_nt: TGTGCCAGCAGTGAACCCGGGACAATGACAGATACGCAGTATTTT
clone_size: .; j_call: TRBJ1-2; v_call: TRBV5-1; d_call: TRBD1; cdr3_aa: CASSLAGGDYGYTF; cdr3_nt: TGCGCCAGCAGCTTGGCAGGGGGTGACTATGGCTACACCTTC
clone_size: many; j_call: TRBJ1-2; v_call: TRBV29-1; d_call: TRBD1; cdr3_aa: CSVKRDSSGGYTF; cdr3_nt: TGCAGCGTTAAAAGGGACAGCTCCGGAGGCTACACCTTC
clone_size: many; j_call: TRBJ2-7; v_call: TRBV7-2; d_call: .; cdr3_aa: CASSQDRRVYEQYF; cdr3_nt: TGTGCCAGCAGCCAGGACAGGAGGGTCTACGAGCAGTACTTC